The rows below give T cell receptor beta chains drawn from one sample of a study of cytomegalovirus exposure and HLA in healthy donors. Measured with immunoSEQ multiplex PCR; TCRdb has only the in-frame clones, and not every one. The sample carries roughly 280,000 clones, 86% recorded once. Sequenced material: PBMCs. The receptors come from a woman aged 18-30 years in good health and CMV-seronegative. Both conserved end residues are part of each CDR3. D genes are given only for firm matches. Clone size is shown for a subset of rows, as once, few, many or a class of expanded clone.

>TRBV2|.|TRBJ1-4|.
CASSEVATRYEKLFF
TGTGCCAGCAGTGAAGTCGCCACGCGGTATGAAAAACTGTTTTTT
>TRBV2|.|TRBJ2-2|.
CASKDFRTGELFF
TGTGCCAGCAAGGACTTTAGAACCGGGGAGCTGTTTTTT
>TRBV9|TRBD1|TRBJ2-5|.
CASSSKTGEETQYF
TGTGCCAGCAGCTCGAAGACAGGGGAAGAGACCCAGTACTTC
>TRBV5-5|.|TRBJ2-7|.
CASSGGFGYEQYF
TGTGCCAGCAGTGGAGGATTCGGCTACGAGCAGTACTTC
>TRBV28|.|TRBJ1-4|.
CASSEDPATNEKLFF
TGTGCCAGCAGCGAGGATCCTGCAACTAATGAAAAACTGTTTTTT
>TRBV5-4|.|TRBJ1-2|.
CASSSEGEGRDGYTF
TGTGCCAGCAGCTCAGAGGGGGAGGGTCGGGATGGCTACACCTTC
>TRBV4-3|.|TRBJ1-1|.
CASSQEEGGEAFF
TGCGCCAGCAGCCAAGAAGAGGGAGGTGAAGCTTTCTTT
>TRBV28|.|TRBJ1-2|.
CASSSPWDFIYGYTF
TGTGCCAGCAGTTCACCGTGGGACTTTATCTATGGCTACACCTTC
>TRBV10-3|.|TRBJ2-2|.
CAISERQPNTGELFF
TGTGCCATCAGTGAGAGACAGCCGAACACCGGGGAGCTGTTTTTT
>TRBV4-2|.|TRBJ2-1|.
CASSQDLGVVEQFF
TGTGCCAGCAGCCAAGATCTTGGAGTAGTTGAGCAGTTCTTC
>TRBV5-6|.|TRBJ1-2|.
CASRLPTGLGYTF
TGTGCCAGCAGGCTCCCCACAGGGCTGGGCTACACCTTC
>TRBV29-1|.|TRBJ2-1|.
CSVERGGNEQFF
TGCAGCGTTGAAAGGGGTGGGAATGAGCAGTTCTTC
>TRBV6-5|.|TRBJ1-1|.
CASSYSHQGWAEAFF
TGTGCCAGCAGTTACTCGCATCAGGGATGGGCTGAAGCTTTCTTT
>TRBV5-1|.|TRBJ2-5|once
CASSLDNSAETQYF
TGCGCCAGCAGCTTGGATAATTCAGCGGAGACCCAGTACTTC
>TRBV30|TRBD1|TRBJ2-2|.
CAWDRGSGELFF
TGTGCCTGGGACAGGGGGTCCGGGGAGCTGTTTTTT
>TRBV11-1|.|TRBJ1-2|once
CASSLLQGGYTF
TGTGCCAGCAGCTTATTACAGGGAGGCTACACCTTC
>TRBV10-3|.|TRBJ1-1|.
CAIMPGIGTEAFF
TGTGCCATCATGCCGGGTATCGGCACTGAAGCTTTCTTT
>TRBV6-6|TRBD1|TRBJ2-7|.
CASSYPGTGAYEQYF
TGTGCCAGCAGTTACCCCGGGACAGGCGCTTACGAGCAGTACTTC
>TRBV7-2|.|TRBJ1-2|.
CASSPNGAGSNYGYTF
TGTGCCAGCAGCCCGAACGGTGCAGGCTCTAACTATGGCTACACCTTC
>TRBV4-3|.|TRBJ1-2|.
CASSQDAAVVGYTF
TGCGCCAGCAGCCAAGATGCGGCGGTCGTAGGCTACACCTTC
>TRBV29-1|.|TRBJ2-3|.
CSMNSANIPTDTQYF
TGCAGCATGAACAGTGCCAACATCCCCACAGATACGCAGTATTTT
>TRBV29-1|TRBD1|TRBJ1-2|.
CSAGDRDFNYGYTF
TGCAGCGCAGGGGACAGGGATTTTAACTATGGCTACACCTTC
>TRBV19|.|TRBJ1-1|.
CASDSELRAFF
TGTGCCAGCGACAGTGAATTACGAGCTTTCTTT
>TRBV13|.|TRBJ2-2|.
CASSPPLKGSAGELFF
TGTGCCAGCAGCCCCCCGTTGAAAGGGAGCGCCGGGGAGCTGTTTTTT
>TRBV5-1|.|TRBJ2-6|.
CASRTQGSGANVLTF
TGCGCCAGCAGAACCCAGGGCTCTGGGGCCAACGTCCTGACTTTC
>TRBV6-6|TRBD1|TRBJ1-2|.
CASSYGQGARGYTF
TGTGCCAGCAGTTACGGGCAGGGGGCGCGCGGCTACACCTTC
>TRBV4-1|TRBD1|TRBJ2-4|.
CASSLGTALAKNIQYF
TGCGCCAGCAGCCTCGGGACAGCTCTAGCCAAAAACATTCAGTACTTC
>TRBV27|TRBD1|TRBJ2-6|.
CASSLTTGGAVYVLTF
TGTGCCAGCAGTTTAACGACAGGGGGCGCGGTCTACGTCCTGACTTTC
>TRBV7-2|TRBD1|TRBJ2-7|.
CASSLTPGQQYEQYF
TGTGCCAGCAGCTTAACGCCGGGACAGCAATACGAGCAGTACTTC
>TRBV11-3|TRBD1|TRBJ2-5|.
CASSLGQGALGETQYF
TGTGCCAGCAGTCTGGGACAGGGGGCGCTCGGAGAGACCCAGTACTTC
>TRBV4-1|.|TRBJ2-2|.
CASSQVPRGTGELFF
TGCGCCAGCAGCCAAGTCCCGCGGGGCACCGGGGAGCTGTTTTTT
>TRBV28|.|TRBJ1-5|.
CASRSPDRATHQPQHF
TGTGCCAGCAGATCCCCGGACAGAGCAACCCATCAGCCCCAGCATTTT
>TRBV19|TRBD2|TRBJ2-7|.
CASSVLAGGSYEQYF
TGTGCCAGTAGTGTTCTAGCGGGAGGCTCCTACGAGCAGTACTTC
>TRBV18|.|TRBJ2-4|.
CASSPTTRDIQYF
TGTGCCAGCTCACCAACGACGAGGGACATTCAGTACTTC
>TRBV6-1|.|TRBJ1-3|.
CASSEVTAGNTIYF
TGTGCCAGCAGTGAAGTGACAGCTGGAAACACCATATATTTT
>TRBV27|.|TRBJ2-3|once
CASSETGPGEGTDTQYF
TGTGCCAGCAGTGAGACGGGACCGGGGGAGGGCACAGATACGCAGTATTTT
>TRBV2|TRBD2|TRBJ2-3|.
CASRVAGTRTDTQYF
TGTGCCAGCAGAGTAGCGGGGACCCGCACAGATACGCAGTATTTT
>TRBV28|TRBD1|TRBJ2-1|.
CASTVSQGGYNEQFF
TGTGCCAGCACCGTCTCACAGGGGGGTTACAATGAGCAGTTCTTC
>TRBV9|TRBD1|TRBJ1-6|few
CASSAQGALYSPLHF
TGTGCCAGCAGCGCACAGGGGGCTTTATATTCACCCCTCCACTTT
>TRBV4-1|TRBD2|TRBJ2-1|.
CASSQGGTSGSHEQFF
TGCGCCAGCAGCCAAGGGGGGACTAGCGGGAGCCATGAGCAGTTCTTC
>TRBV9|TRBD1|TRBJ1-6|.
CASSGAAPGTGLSPLHF
TGTGCCAGCAGCGGAGCGGCACCCGGGACAGGGTTGTCACCCCTCCACTTT
>TRBV19|TRBD1|TRBJ1-2|.
CASSPTGSYGYTF
TGTGCCAGTAGTCCGACAGGGAGCTATGGCTACACCTTC
>TRBV6-5|TRBD1|TRBJ1-2|.
CASSLGTGAHYGYTF
TGTGCCAGCAGTTTAGGGACAGGCGCACACTATGGCTACACCTTC
>TRBV2|TRBD1|TRBJ2-1|.
CASSVGRQGASEQFF
TGTGCCAGCAGTGTTGGGAGACAGGGGGCATCTGAGCAGTTCTTC
>TRBV6-5|TRBD1|TRBJ1-5|.
CASSYVTGADQPQHF
TGTGCCAGCAGTTACGTGACAGGGGCGGATCAGCCCCAGCATTTT
>TRBV6-6|TRBD1|TRBJ2-7|.
CASSLNRGYEQYF
TGTGCCAGCAGTCTTAACAGGGGTTACGAGCAGTACTTC
>TRBV28|TRBD1|TRBJ1-2|.
CASSRIDRGGYTF
TGTGCCAGCAGTCGAATTGACAGGGGTGGCTACACCTTC
>TRBV7-7|TRBD1|TRBJ2-7|.
CASSPRTGVYEQYF
TGTGCTAGCAGCCCAAGGACAGGGGTCTACGAGCAGTACTTC